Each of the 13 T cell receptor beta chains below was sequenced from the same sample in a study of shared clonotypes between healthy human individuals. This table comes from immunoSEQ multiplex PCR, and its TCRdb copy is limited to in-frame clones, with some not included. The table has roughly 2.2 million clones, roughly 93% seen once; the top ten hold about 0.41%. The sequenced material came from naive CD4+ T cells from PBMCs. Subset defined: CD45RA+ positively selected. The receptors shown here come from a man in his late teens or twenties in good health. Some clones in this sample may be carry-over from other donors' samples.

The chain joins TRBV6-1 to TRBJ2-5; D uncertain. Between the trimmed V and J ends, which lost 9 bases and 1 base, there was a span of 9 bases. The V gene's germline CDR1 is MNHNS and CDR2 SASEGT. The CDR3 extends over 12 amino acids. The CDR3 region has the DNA TGTGCCAGTGGGTGGGGCCAAGAGACCCAGTACTTC. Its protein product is CASGWGQETQYF.

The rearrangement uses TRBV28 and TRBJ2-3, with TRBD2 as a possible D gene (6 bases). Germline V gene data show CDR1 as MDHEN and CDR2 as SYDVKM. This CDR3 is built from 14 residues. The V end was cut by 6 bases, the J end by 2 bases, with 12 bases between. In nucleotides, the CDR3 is TGTGCCAGCAGAACGACTAGGCTCACAGATACGCAGTATTTT. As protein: CASRTTRLTDTQYF.

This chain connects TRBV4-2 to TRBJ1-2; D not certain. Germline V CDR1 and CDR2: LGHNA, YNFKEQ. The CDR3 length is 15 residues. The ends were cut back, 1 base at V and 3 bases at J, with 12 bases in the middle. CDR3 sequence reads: CASSQAAERHYGYTF. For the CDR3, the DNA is TGTGCCAGCAGCCAAGCAGCGGAAAGGCACTATGGCTACACCTTC.

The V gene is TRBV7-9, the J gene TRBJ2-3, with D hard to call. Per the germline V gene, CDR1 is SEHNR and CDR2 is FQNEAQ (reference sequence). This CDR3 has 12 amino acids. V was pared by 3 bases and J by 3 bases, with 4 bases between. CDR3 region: CASSFATDTQYF. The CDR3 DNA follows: TGTGCCAGCAGCTTTGCGACAGATACGCAGTATTTT.

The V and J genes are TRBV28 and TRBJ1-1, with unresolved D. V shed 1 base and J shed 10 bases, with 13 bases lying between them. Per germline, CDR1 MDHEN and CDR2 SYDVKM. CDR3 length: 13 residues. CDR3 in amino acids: CASSLSRPGSAFF. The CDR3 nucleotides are TGTGCCAGCAGTTTATCTAGGCCAGGTTCAGCTTTCTTT.

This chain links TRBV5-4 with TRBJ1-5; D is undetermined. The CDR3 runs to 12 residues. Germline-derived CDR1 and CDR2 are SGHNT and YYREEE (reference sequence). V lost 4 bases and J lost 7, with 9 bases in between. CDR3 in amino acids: CASSTDGQPQHF. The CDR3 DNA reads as TGTGCCAGCAGCACAGATGGGCAGCCCCAGCATTTT.

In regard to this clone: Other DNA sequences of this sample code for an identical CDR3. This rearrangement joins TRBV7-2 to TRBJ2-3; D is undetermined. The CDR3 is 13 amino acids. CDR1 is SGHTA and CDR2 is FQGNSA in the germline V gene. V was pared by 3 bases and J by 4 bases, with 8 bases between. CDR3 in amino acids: CASSFPGADTQYF. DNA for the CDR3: TGTGCCAGCAGCTTTCCTGGGGCAGATACGCAGTATTTT.

The CDR3: CASSQDWAGSFFTEAFF. The CDR3 bases are TGTGCCAGCAGCCAAGATTGGGCAGGGTCGTTCTTTACTGAAGCTTTCTTT. The V gene is TRBV4-2, the J gene TRBJ1-1; D might be TRBD1 (5 bases). Trimming stripped 0 bases from V and 5 bases from J, with 19 bases between. Germline V gives CDR1 LGHNA, CDR2 YNFKEQ. The CDR3 loop spans 17 amino acids.

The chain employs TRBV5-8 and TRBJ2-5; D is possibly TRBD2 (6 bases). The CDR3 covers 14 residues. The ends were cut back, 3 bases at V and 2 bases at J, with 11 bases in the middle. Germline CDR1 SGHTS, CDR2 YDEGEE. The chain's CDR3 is CASSSPGGQETQYF. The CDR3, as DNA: TGTGCCAGCAGCTCCCCCGGGGGTCAAGAGACCCAGTACTTC.

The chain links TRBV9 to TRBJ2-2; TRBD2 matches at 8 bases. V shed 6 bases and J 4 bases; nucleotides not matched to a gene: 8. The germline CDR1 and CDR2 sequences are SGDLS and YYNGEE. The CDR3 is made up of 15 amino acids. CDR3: CASTPAGGVTGELFF. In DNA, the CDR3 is TGTGCCAGCACCCCGGCGGGAGGTGTCACCGGGGAGCTGTTTTTT.

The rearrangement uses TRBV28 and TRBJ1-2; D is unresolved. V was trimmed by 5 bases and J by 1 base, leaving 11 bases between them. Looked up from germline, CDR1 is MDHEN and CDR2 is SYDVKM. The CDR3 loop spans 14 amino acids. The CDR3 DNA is TGTGCCAGCAGTCCCCCGGTCGTTAACTATGGCTACACCTTC. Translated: CASSPPVVNYGYTF.

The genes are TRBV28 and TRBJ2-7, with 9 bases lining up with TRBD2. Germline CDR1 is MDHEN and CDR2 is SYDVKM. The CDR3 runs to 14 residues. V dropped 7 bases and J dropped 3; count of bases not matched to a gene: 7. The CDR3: CASKSSGRNYEQYF. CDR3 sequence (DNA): TGTGCCAGCAAAAGTAGCGGGAGAAACTACGAGCAGTACTTC.

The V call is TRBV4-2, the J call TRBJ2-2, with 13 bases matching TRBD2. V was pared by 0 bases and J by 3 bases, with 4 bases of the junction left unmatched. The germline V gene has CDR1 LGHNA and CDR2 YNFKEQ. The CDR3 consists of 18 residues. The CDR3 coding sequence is TGTGCCAGCAGCCAAGATACTAGCGGGAGGGCCGACACCGGGGAGCTGTTTTTT. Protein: CASSQDTSGRADTGELFF.